These T cell receptor beta chains were read from a single sample in a study of regulatory T cells in long-lasting Graves disease. MiXCR, applied by TCRdb to the multiplex PCR reads, yields one record per CDR3 protein. The table includes roughly 350,000 distinct CDR3 sequences, 16% detected once. Another study also made use of these data, one on T cells in Graves' hyperthyroidism and ophthalmopathy.

The sequencing used peripheral blood mononuclear cells (PBMCs), collected at new diagnosis, from a patient treated with antithyroid drugs. The origin of the receptors is a woman between 18 and 29 years old with Graves disease. Each CDR3 is given with its conserved first and last residue. The order of the fields is V gene, clone size, J gene, D gene, CDR3 protein, CDR3 DNA. D genes are given only for firm matches. Not every row has a clone size; where given, it reads once, few, many or a size class.

v_gene: TRBV5-6
abundance: few
j_gene: TRBJ2-2
d_gene: NA
CDR3aa: CASSRKNTGELFF
CDR3nt: TGTGCCAGCAGTCGAAAAAACACCGGGGAGCTGTTTTTT

v_gene: TRBV11-2
abundance: many
j_gene: TRBJ2-3
d_gene: NA
CDR3aa: CASSLGPSDTQYF
CDR3nt: TGTGCCAGCAGCTTAGGTCCCTCGGATACGCAGTATTTT

v_gene: TRBV2
abundance: many
j_gene: TRBJ1-6
d_gene: NA
CDR3aa: CASTTGINSPLHF
CDR3nt: TGTGCCAGCACCACGGGGATCAATTCACCCCTCCACTTT

v_gene: TRBV11-2
abundance: many
j_gene: TRBJ2-4
d_gene: NA
CDR3aa: CASSLYSARRLAKNIQYF
CDR3nt: TGTGCCAGCAGCTTATACAGTGCCAGAAGGCTAGCCAAAAACATTCAGTACTTC

v_gene: TRBV12-3/TRBV12-4
abundance: many
j_gene: TRBJ1-5
d_gene: NA
CDR3aa: CASSLVGGAGQPQHF
CDR3nt: TGTGCCAGCAGTTTAGTGGGAGGCGCGGGGCAGCCCCAGCATTTT

v_gene: TRBV2
abundance: many
j_gene: TRBJ1-1
d_gene: TRBD1
CDR3aa: CASGSKGRGAFF
CDR3nt: TGTGCCAGCGGAAGTAAGGGCAGGGGGGCTTTCTTT

v_gene: TRBV20-1
abundance: few
j_gene: TRBJ1-2
d_gene: NA
CDR3aa: CSASPSWDTSYGYTF
CDR3nt: TGCAGTGCTTCCCCCAGTTGGGACACCTCCTATGGCTACACCTTC

v_gene: TRBV20-1
abundance: once
j_gene: TRBJ2-1
d_gene: NA
CDR3aa: CNLRGGVRGSYNEQFF
CDR3nt: TGCAACCTACGAGGGGGAGTAAGAGGGTCCTACAATGAGCAGTTCTTC

v_gene: TRBV20-1
abundance: few
j_gene: TRBJ1-5
d_gene: NA
CDR3aa: CSARVTEYQPQHF
CDR3nt: TGCAGTGCTAGAGTGACAGAGTATCAGCCCCAGCATTTT

v_gene: TRBV18
abundance: many
j_gene: TRBJ1-6
d_gene: NA
CDR3aa: CASSDGNSPLHF
CDR3nt: TGTGCCAGCTCGGACGGGAATTCACCCCTCCACTTT

v_gene: TRBV12-3/TRBV12-4
abundance: NA
j_gene: TRBJ2-2
d_gene: TRBD1
CDR3aa: CASSTRDRGWGNTGELFF
CDR3nt: TGTGCCAGCAGTACCCGGGACAGGGGCTGGGGTAACACCGGGGAGCTGTTTTTT

v_gene: TRBV5-1
abundance: many
j_gene: TRBJ2-3
d_gene: TRBD1
CDR3aa: CASSSDRGRLGDTQYF
CDR3nt: TGCGCCAGCAGCTCGGACAGGGGGCGCTTGGGAGATACGCAGTATTTT

v_gene: TRBV12-3/TRBV12-4
abundance: NA
j_gene: TRBJ1-5
d_gene: TRBD1
CDR3aa: CASRDRGLSNQPQHF
CDR3nt: TGTGCCAGCAGGGACAGGGGGCTTAGCAATCAGCCCCAGCATTTT

v_gene: TRBV10-3
abundance: few
j_gene: TRBJ1-2
d_gene: NA
CDR3aa: CAIRDRDNYGYTF
CDR3nt: TGTGCCATCAGGGATCGGGACAACTATGGCTACACCTTC

v_gene: TRBV7-7
abundance: NA
j_gene: TRBJ2-7
d_gene: NA
CDR3aa: CASRPRDFQYF
CDR3nt: TGTGCTAGCAGGCCCCGGGATTTTCAGTACTTC

v_gene: TRBV12-3/TRBV12-4
abundance: many
j_gene: TRBJ1-1
d_gene: NA
CDR3aa: CASSFGRGVPEAFF
CDR3nt: TGTGCCAGCAGTTTTGGCAGGGGAGTCCCTGAAGCTTTCTTT

v_gene: TRBV30
abundance: many
j_gene: TRBJ2-1
d_gene: NA
CDR3aa: CAWATGQSYNEQFF
CDR3nt: TGTGCCTGGGCCACAGGGCAGTCCTACAATGAGCAGTTCTTC

v_gene: TRBV5-1
abundance: NA
j_gene: TRBJ2-2
d_gene: TRBD1
CDR3aa: CASSSEGTGVRELFF
CDR3nt: TGCGCCAGCAGCTCGGAAGGGACAGGAGTTCGGGAGCTGTTTTTT

v_gene: TRBV30
abundance: NA
j_gene: TRBJ2-7
d_gene: NA
CDR3aa: CACQNMGSEQYF
CDR3nt: TGTGCCTGCCAAAACATGGGTAGCGAGCAGTACTTC

v_gene: TRBV6-2/TRBV6-3
abundance: few
j_gene: TRBJ1-4
d_gene: NA
CDR3aa: CASSYSSPVNEKLFF
CDR3nt: TGTGCCAGCAGTTACTCGAGTCCTGTTAATGAAAAACTGTTTTTT

v_gene: TRBV28
abundance: many
j_gene: TRBJ2-7
d_gene: NA
CDR3aa: CASSSGIIVAEQYF
CDR3nt: TGTGCCAGCAGTTCCGGGATAATAGTCGCCGAGCAGTACTTC

v_gene: TRBV18
abundance: many
j_gene: TRBJ1-1
d_gene: NA
CDR3aa: CASSPPKGWYTEAFF
CDR3nt: TGTGCCAGCTCACCACCGAAGGGTTGGTACACTGAAGCTTTCTTT

v_gene: TRBV4-2
abundance: many
j_gene: TRBJ2-7
d_gene: NA
CDR3aa: CASSQDDASYEQYF
CDR3nt: TGTGCCAGCAGCCAAGATGACGCCTCCTACGAGCAGTACTTC

v_gene: TRBV20-1
abundance: few
j_gene: TRBJ2-5
d_gene: TRBD2
CDR3aa: CSAPGLAWSETQYF
CDR3nt: TGCAGTGCCCCGGGACTAGCGTGGAGCGAGACCCAGTACTTC

v_gene: TRBV7-9
abundance: many
j_gene: TRBJ2-3
d_gene: TRBD2
CDR3aa: CASSRTELASGSTDTQYF
CDR3nt: TGTGCCAGCAGCCGTACCGAACTAGCTAGCGGTTCCACAGATACGCAGTATTTT

v_gene: TRBV28
abundance: NA
j_gene: TRBJ1-2
d_gene: NA
CDR3aa: CASSLPGANHGYTF
CDR3nt: TGTGCCAGCAGTTTACCAGGGGCTAACCATGGCTACACCTTC

v_gene: TRBV28
abundance: many
j_gene: TRBJ2-1
d_gene: TRBD2
CDR3aa: CASSSRLAGASNEQFF
CDR3nt: TGTGCCAGCAGTTCGAGACTAGCGGGCGCCTCCAATGAGCAGTTCTTC

v_gene: TRBV11-2
abundance: many
j_gene: TRBJ2-1
d_gene: NA
CDR3aa: CASSLEVSHNEQFF
CDR3nt: TGTGCCAGCAGCTTAGAGGTTTCCCACAATGAGCAGTTCTTC

v_gene: TRBV12-3/TRBV12-4
abundance: NA
j_gene: TRBJ2-2
d_gene: NA
CDR3aa: CASSLKQGWTGELFF
CDR3nt: TGTGCCAGCAGTTTAAAGCAGGGGTGGACCGGGGAGCTGTTTTTT

v_gene: TRBV7-9
abundance: many
j_gene: TRBJ2-1
d_gene: NA
CDR3aa: CASSLRVGLRRDEQFF
CDR3nt: TGTGCCAGCAGCTTACGGGTGGGCCTCCGCCGAGATGAGCAGTTCTTC

v_gene: TRBV6-1
abundance: many
j_gene: TRBJ2-2
d_gene: TRBD2
CDR3aa: CASSAGTSGSRTGELFF
CDR3nt: TGTGCCAGCAGCGCTGGGACTAGCGGGAGTCGTACCGGGGAGCTGTTTTTT

v_gene: TRBV6-5
abundance: NA
j_gene: TRBJ2-7
d_gene: NA
CDR3aa: CASSYSHVGYEQYF
CDR3nt: TGTGCCAGCAGTTACTCCCACGTGGGCTACGAGCAGTACTTC

v_gene: TRBV5-1
abundance: many
j_gene: TRBJ1-1
d_gene: NA
CDR3aa: CASSLVRGWGTEAFF
CDR3nt: TGCGCCAGCAGCTTGGTTCGGGGTTGGGGCACTGAAGCTTTCTTT